These 25 T cell receptor beta chains were sequenced from one sample in a study of identical twins. Each CDR3 protein gets one entry after TCRdb re-called the 5' RACE reads with MiXCR. The table has 500,000 to 650,000 distinct CDR3 sequences, 7.1% seen once. The sample was also reused in another study, on yellow fever vaccine responses in identical twins.

The sequenced sample was PBMCs. The receptors were gathered from a woman aged 18-29 years in good health.

The chain uses TRBV3-1 and TRBJ2-3; 8 bases align to TRBD2. Germline loops: CDR1 LGHDT, CDR2 YNNKEL (reference sequence). With 2 bases clipped from V and 0 bases from J, the junction kept 7 bases outside the gene matches. The CDR3 length is 17 residues. DNA for the CDR3: TGTGCCAGCAGCCAATACTCCGGGGGGGCCAGCACAGATACGCAGTATTTT. This sequence encodes CASSQYSGGASTDTQYF.

V gene TRBV12-3 or TRBV12-4 combines with J gene TRBJ2-1, with 9 positions matching TRBD2. This CDR3 contains 13 residues. Unmatched junction bases numbered 6, after V lost 6 bases and J lost 9 bases. The CDR3 here is CASSLAGTGEQFF. CDR3 nucleotides: TGTGCCAGCAGCCTAGCGGGAACGGGTGAGCAGTTCTTC.

The chain combines TRBV11-2 with TRBJ2-7; TRBD2 matches 9 bases. Germline CDR1 and CDR2: SGHAT and FQNNGV. This CDR3 comprises 16 residues. The ends lost 1 base at V and 3 bases at J; junction bases unmatched: 7. The CDR3 region is CASSLVGAGGIYEQYF. In DNA form, the CDR3 reads TGTGCCAGCAGCTTAGTGGGGGCGGGAGGGATCTACGAGCAGTACTTC.

This clonotype was observed many times. This chain uses TRBV7-9 with TRBJ1-2; 7 bases line up with TRBD1. The CDR3 has 14 amino acids. Losses at the gene ends were 0 bases for V and 2 bases for J; bases not matched to a gene: 0. Germline V lookup: CDR1 SEHNR, CDR2 FQNEAQ (reference sequence). CDR3 amino acids: CASSLAGQNYGYTF. In nucleotides, the CDR3 is TGTGCCAGCAGCTTAGCGGGACAGAACTATGGCTACACCTTC.

This clonotype was seen a handful of times. The rearrangement links TRBV12-3 or TRBV12-4 to TRBJ2-7; D tentatively fits TRBD1 or TRBD2 (5 bases each). V was trimmed by 3 bases and J by 4 bases, leaving 25 bases between them. The CDR3 is made up of 18 amino acids. CDR3 amino acids: CASSLPRVGSGGGYEQYF. In DNA form, the CDR3 reads TGTGCCAGCAGTTTGCCCAGGGTGGGGTCCGGCGGCGGGTACGAGCAGTACTTC.

This clonotype has ten or more counts. The rearrangement uses TRBV5-1 and TRBJ2-1, with TRBD2 matching over 8 bases. This CDR3 is built from 13 residues. V dropped 2 bases and J dropped 10; count of bases not matched to a gene: 5. CDR1 is SGHRS, CDR2 YFSETQ, per germline. The CDR3 reads CASSLNSGEEQFF. The CDR3 DNA is TGCGCCAGCAGCTTAAATAGCGGGGAAGAGCAGTTCTTC.

In DNA, the CDR3 is TGTGCCAGCACCTCTTGGGTAGGCACAGATACGCAGTATTTT. It encodes CASTSWVGTDTQYF. The gene calls are TRBV28 and TRBJ2-3; D ambiguous. Trimming took 7 bases from V and 1 from J, leaving 12 bases between them. Germline V gene lookup returns CDR1 MDHEN and CDR2 SYDVKM. The CDR3 is made up of 14 amino acids. Filled out from reference TRBV28 and TRBJ2-3, the complete variable domain reads DVKVTQSSRYLVKRTGEKVFLECVQDMDHENMFWYRQDPGLGLRLIYFSYDVKMKEKGDIPEGYSVSREKKERFSLILESASTNQTSMYLCASTSWVGTDTQYFGPGTRLTVL.

With regard to this clonotype: An end of the junction differs from the germline gene, which may be a read error. J is TRBJ2-3 and V is TRBV12-3 or TRBV12-4; the D call may be TRBD1 or TRBD2 (5 bases each). The CDR3 covers 15 residues. CDR3 sequence reads: CASSLYRDHTDTQNF. Here the CDR3 DNA reads TGTGCCAGCAGTTTGTACCGGGACCACACAGATACGCAGAATTTT.

In its sample, this clonotype was seen many times. This rearrangement joins TRBV12-3 or TRBV12-4 to TRBJ2-1; no firm D call. The length of the CDR3 is 13 residues. Trimming pared 6 bases from V and 5 bases from J, leaving 11 bases between. The CDR3 loop reads CASSLVGNNEQFF. For the CDR3, the DNA is TGTGCCAGCAGCCTAGTAGGGAACAATGAGCAGTTCTTC.

The chain has TRBV4-1 and TRBJ1-1; no reliable D call. The CDR3 has 15 amino acids. Germline assignment: CDR1 MGHRA and CDR2 YSYEKL. The V and J ends lost 1 base and 6 bases respectively, with 15 bases between them. This CDR3 is CASSQGYALESEAFF. CDR3 DNA: TGCGCCAGCAGCCAAGGGTACGCGTTAGAATCTGAAGCTTTCTTT.

The sample holds many counts of this clonotype. This chain uses TRBV10-3 with TRBJ1-5, with D maybe TRBD1 (5 bases). Per germline, CDR1 ENHRY and CDR2 SYGVKD. V was cut by 5 bases and J by 3 bases, with 11 bases left in between. This CDR3 comprises 14 residues. The CDR3 loop reads CAISLGGDNQPQHF. The CDR3 coding sequence is TGTGCCATCAGTCTAGGAGGGGACAATCAGCCCCAGCATTTT.

This clonotype was picked up a small number of times. J is TRBJ2-3 and V is TRBV15; 7 bases line up with TRBD2. The CDR3 loop spans 15 amino acids. In germline, CDR1 is LNHNV, CDR2 YYDKDF (reference sequence). Trimming at V came to 5 bases and at J to 4 bases, leaving 9 bases not matched to a gene. In DNA, the CDR3 is TGTGCCACCAGCTCCCAGCGGGAAGATCCAGATACGCAGTATTTT. Protein product: CATSSQREDPDTQYF.

The V and J genes are TRBV28 and TRBJ2-5; 9 positions agree with TRBD2. The CDR3 extends over 16 amino acids. V lost 6 bases to trimming and J lost 5 bases; unmatched junction nucleotides: 13. Germline CDR1 MDHEN, CDR2 SYDVKM. This chain's CDR3 is CASSHQYSGGRETQYF. The CDR3 DNA sequence: TGTGCCAGCAGCCACCAATATAGCGGGGGTCGGGAGACCCAGTACTTC.

The chain couples TRBV28 to TRBJ2-1; D call uncertain. Trimming took 2 bases from V and 1 from J, leaving 12 bases between them. The CDR3 is 16 residues long. Germline V gives CDR1 MDHEN, CDR2 SYDVKM. The CDR3: CASSLVTLSSYNEQFF. For the CDR3, the DNA is TGTGCCAGCAGTTTAGTGACCCTCAGTTCCTACAATGAGCAGTTCTTC.

This clonotype showed up just a few times. The J gene is TRBJ2-1, the V gene TRBV12-3 or TRBV12-4, with TRBD2 identical over 13 bases. V trimming: 5 bases; J trimming: 6 bases; junction bases outside the gene matches: 4. The CDR3 sequence is 15 residues long. CDR3 coding DNA: TGTGCCAGCAGTCCGGGGACTAGCGGGACCAATGAGCAGTTCTTC. Its translation is CASSPGTSGTNEQFF.

This clonotype was detected only a few times. V is TRBV4-1 and J is TRBJ1-3; TRBD1 might be the D (6 bases). The V end was cut by 2 bases, the J end by 4 bases, with 9 bases between. This CDR3 contains 14 residues. Germline CDR1 MGHRA, CDR2 YSYEKL. For the CDR3, the DNA is TGCGCCAGCAGCCAATCCCAGGGGGGAAACACCATATATTTT. Protein product: CASSQSQGGNTIYF.

The chain links TRBV5-1 to TRBJ2-3, with 11 bases that match TRBD2. The CDR3 runs 16 residues. V lost 0 bases to trimming and J lost 5 bases; unmatched junction nucleotides: 5. Germline V gene data show CDR1 as SGHRS and CDR2 as YFSETQ. The CDR3 sequence is CASSLAGTSGKDTQYF. The DNA of the CDR3 is TGCGCCAGCAGCTTGGCCGGGACTAGCGGTAAAGATACGCAGTATTTT.

This clonotype was counted a few times. CDR3 coding DNA: TGTGCCAGCTCACCAAGTGTCGAGACCCAGTACTTC. It translates to CASSPSVETQYF. V usage is TRBV18 and J usage is TRBJ2-5; D call uncertain. Germline V gene sequence: CDR1 KGHSH, CDR2 LQKENI. Between the trimmed V and J ends, which lost 2 bases and 5 bases, there was a span of 6 bases. CDR3 length: 12 residues.

The V call is TRBV12-5, the J call TRBJ2-6; 13 bases align to TRBD2. The CDR3 runs 17 residues. V lost 4 bases, J lost 2 bases, and 2 bases stayed unmatched. The germline gives CDR1 LGHNT, CDR2 FRNRAP. CDR3 region: CASGWTSGSTGANVLTF. For the CDR3, the DNA is TGTGCTAGTGGTTGGACTAGCGGGAGTACTGGGGCCAACGTCCTGACTTTC.

This clonotype was observed a handful of times. The rearrangement links TRBV7-6 to TRBJ1-5, with a possible D match to TRBD1 (6 bases). Trimming stripped 1 base from V and 4 bases from J, with 26 bases between. Looked up from germline, CDR1 is SGHVS and CDR2 is FNYEAQ. This CDR3 contains 20 residues. CDR3 loop: CASSLGGGLKEGTLNQPQHF. CDR3 bases: TGTGCCAGCAGCTTAGGTGGGGGGCTCAAGGAGGGGACGTTGAATCAGCCCCAGCATTTT. Using reference TRBV7-6 and TRBJ1-5 for the parts outside the CDR3, the full variable domain is GAGVSQSPRYKVTKRGQDVALRCDPISGHVSLYWYRQALGQGPEFLTYFNYEAQQDKSGLPNDRFSAERPEGSISTLTIQRTEQRDSAMYRCASSLGGGLKEGTLNQPQHFGDGTRLSIL.

This clonotype was detected ten times or more. J is TRBJ1-4 and V is TRBV6-5; no clear D gene. CDR1 and CDR2 (germline): MNHEY, SVGAGI. The length of the CDR3 is 16 residues. V shed 4 bases and J shed 3 bases, with 15 bases lying between them. The CDR3 DNA reads TGTGCCAGCAGTTTAAATGTGGGGTTTTCTAATGAAAAACTGTTTTTT. Translating gives CASSLNVGFSNEKLFF.

V usage is TRBV4-1 and J usage is TRBJ2-7; D gene ambiguous. Germline CDR1 is MGHRA and CDR2 is YSYEKL. This CDR3 has 13 amino acids. Trimming pared 4 bases from V and 3 bases from J, leaving 10 bases between. Here the CDR3 reads CASSPEVNYEQYF. CDR3 in DNA: TGCGCCAGCAGCCCCGAAGTTAACTACGAGCAGTACTTC.

The DNA of the CDR3 is TGTGCCAGCAGCCCTGGACGGTTCTCCTACAATGAGCAGTTCTTC. The encoded protein is CASSPGRFSYNEQFF. The chain links TRBV5-6 to TRBJ2-1; D ambiguous. Trimming removed 4 bases at V and 0 bases at J, with 11 bases between. This CDR3 contains 15 residues. Germline CDR1 SGHDT, CDR2 YYEEEE. Full variable domain (remainder filled in from reference TRBV5-6 and TRBJ2-1): DAGVTQSPTHLIKTRGQQVTLRCSPKSGHDTVSWYQQALGQGPQFIFQYYEEEERQRGNFPDRFSGHQFPNYSSELNVNALLLGDSALYLCASSPGRFSYNEQFFGPGTRLTVL.

This clonotype has a count of ten or more. The chain couples TRBV29-1 to TRBJ2-3; no clear D. Germline lookup yields CDR1 SQVTM and CDR2 ANQGSEA. Trimming cost V 8 bases and J 2 bases, with 14 bases left between them. The CDR3 totals 13 residues. The CDR3 nucleotides read TGCAGCCTCTTAGGGCCTCTCACAGATACGCAGTATTTT. Its translation is CSLLGPLTDTQYF.

This clonotype has at least ten counts. V gene TRBV5-1 combines with J gene TRBJ1-1, with 7 bases lining up with TRBD1. Looked up from germline, CDR1 is SGHRS and CDR2 is YFSETQ. Losses at the gene ends were 4 bases for V and 2 bases for J; bases not matched to a gene: 5. This CDR3 has 14 residues. The CDR3, as DNA: TGCGCCAGCAGCCCGGGACAGTTTAACACTGAAGCTTTCTTT. It encodes CASSPGQFNTEAFF.